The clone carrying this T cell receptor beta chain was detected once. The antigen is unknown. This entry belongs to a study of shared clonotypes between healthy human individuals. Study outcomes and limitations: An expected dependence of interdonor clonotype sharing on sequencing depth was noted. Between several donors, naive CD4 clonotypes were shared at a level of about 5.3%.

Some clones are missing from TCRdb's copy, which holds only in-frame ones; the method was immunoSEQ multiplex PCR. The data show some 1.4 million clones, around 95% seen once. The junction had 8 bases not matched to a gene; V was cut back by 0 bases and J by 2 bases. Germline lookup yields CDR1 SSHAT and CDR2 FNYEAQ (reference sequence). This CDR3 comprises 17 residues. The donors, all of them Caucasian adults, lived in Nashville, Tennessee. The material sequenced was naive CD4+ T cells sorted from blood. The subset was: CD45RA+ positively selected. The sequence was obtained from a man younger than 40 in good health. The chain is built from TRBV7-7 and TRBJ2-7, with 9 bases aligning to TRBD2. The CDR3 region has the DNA TGTGCCAGCAGCTTAGCGTTCTCTTCTAGCGGGACCTACGAGCAGTACTTC. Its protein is CASSLAFSSSGTYEQYF.